Listed below are T cell receptor beta chains from one sample, sequenced in a study of shared clonotypes between healthy human individuals. Assay used: immunoSEQ multiplex PCR; TCRdb lists only in-frame clones, some missing. The sample has approximately 2.4 million clones, about 94% seen once. Source material: naive CD4+ T cells sorted from blood. These receptors were obtained from a young man in good health. CDR3s include the opening cysteine and the closing phenylalanine or tryptophan. Where a row states a size, it is once, few, many or the class of an expanded clone; other rows omit it.

cdr3_length clone_size v_call cdr3_aa
13 - TRBV18 CASSPQSSNEQYF
15 once TRBV10-3 CAISTIVQANYGYTF
14 - TRBV6-1 CASTEQGATGELFF
17 - TRBV6-1 CASSEATVPYSNQPQHF
14 - TRBV19 CASIISRDRTEAFF
14 - TRBV11-1 CASSFGRVADTQYF
14 few TRBV2 CASSEVLVPGPQHF
16 - TRBV6-1 CASSGGTGLRNSPLHF
14 - TRBV10-3 CAIRSMGSDYEQYF
15 - TRBV10-3 CAISGQGKGPDEQYF
15 - TRBV25-1 CASSETVLAGNTIYF
13 - TRBV25-1 CASSEQVDYGYTF
17 once TRBV11-2 CASSFTGTGSGANVLTF
11 once TRBV25-1 CASSEWSIQYF
11 - TRBV29-1 CSVDVGNEQYF
12 few TRBV29-1 CSATGPAYEQYF
15 - TRBV9 CASSVGGTDQETQYF
14 - TRBV10-3 CAIKDGTDSYEQYF
16 - TRBV11-2 CASSSTGTVKSYEQYF
14 - TRBV28 CASSPPQGSGEAFF
14 - TRBV19 CASSTGGINEKLFF
13 - TRBV5-5 CASSLLGYLEAFF
15 - TRBV10-3 CAISDDPGSNTEAFF
15 - TRBV5-1 CASSLGRVNTGELFF
17 - TRBV11-2 CASSSMVRGLGTGELFF
15 - TRBV15 CATSPGSGQATEQFF
14 once TRBV6-5 CASRLQGAHTEAFF
16 - TRBV7-2 CASSLDATGREGGYTF
13 once TRBV6-5 CASSNSYGTEAFF
15 - TRBV6-1 CASSEVQGGHSPLHF
14 - TRBV6-5 CASSRSVGTDTQYF
15 - TRBV10-3 CATQGQETMNTEAFF
14 - TRBV5-4 CASSPGARDEKLFF
14 - TRBV5-8 CASSLGQDKETQYF
14 - TRBV6-5 CASSSTTGAETQYF
18 - TRBV7-9 CASSLGSYVRGNTDTQYF